This T cell receptor (beta chain) stems from a study of resident and recirculating memory T cells in vitiligo. Notes on the study in general: Clonality differed among vitiligo lesions, with no unique dominant clone.

The table came from immunoSEQ multiplex PCR; TCRdb's copy has only in-frame clones and leaves some out. There are tens of thousands of clones in the sample; about nine tenths occur only once, and around 4.7% lies in the top ten. In regard to this clone: Its antigen is unknown.

Patients had to be free of confetti depigmentation, indicating active vitiligo. In germline, CDR1 is SGHRS, CDR2 YFSETQ. This CDR3 is 14 amino acids long. Trimming at V came to 3 bases and at J to 5 bases, leaving 7 bases not matched to a gene. The sequenced sample consisted of blood. The chain has TRBV5-1 and TRBJ2-7; 8 bases agree with TRBD1. The sequence derives from a male donor with vitiligo. The CDR3, as DNA: TGCGCCAGCAGCTCGGCAGGGGGCCTCCACGAGCAGTACTTC. As protein: CASSSAGGLHEQYF.